This T cell receptor beta chain was sequenced during a study of T-cell reconstitution after alpha-beta-depleted transplantation in children listed by TCRdb under 2016. Regarding the research as a whole: T-cell immune reconstitution after TCRalphabeta/CD19-depleted allogeneic hematopoietic cell transplantation in children was quantitatively tracked in the study by means of TCR repertoire profiling.

After removal of 0 bases from V and 0 bases from J, the junction retains 7 bases not matched to a gene. CDR1 and CDR2 are drawn from the germline V gene: SGHRS, YFSETQ. Its CDR3 holds 17 amino acids, cysteine through phenylalanine. CDR3 DNA only is kept here, 51 bases in frame from base 1. Libraries were built with PCR. The sample was run on an Illumina HiSeq 2500. Molecular barcoding was employed in the preparation of TCR libraries, with unique molecular identifiers being used to normalize TCRbeta repertoire quantification. TCRdb applied fastp at Q25 and MiXCR to the public reads, then kept only in-frame beta chains. Identical CDR3 protein sequences are pooled into one entry, listed with their most common genes and DNA. The sample yields 190,000 or so distinct CDR3 sequences; 6% to 7% were counted once. Clones ranked in the top ten supply 3% to 3.5% of the sample. There are many counts of this clonotype. Its antigen target is currently unknown. Base-call qualities are not available, and no considerably larger clone is one nucleotide away.

Sample: PBMCs from the stem cell graft donor, taken from the stem cell graft. The receptor was isolated from a human donor who donated a stem cell graft to a child with Wiskott-Aldrich syndrome. Recombination connected TRBV5-1 to TRBJ1-2; 8 central bases correspond to TRBD1. The DNA reads TGCGCCAGCAGCTTGGACATCGGGACAGGAACTAACTATGGCTACACCTTC. It encodes CASSLDIGTGTNYGYTF. This CDR3, with the reference TRBV5-1 and TRBJ1-2 proteins standing in past its ends, gives the full variable domain KAGVTQTPRYLIKTRGQQVTLSCSPISGHRSVSWYQQTPGQGLQFLFEYFSETQRNKGNFPGRFSGRQFSNSRSEMNVSTLELGDSALYLCASSLDIGTGTNYGYTFGSGTRLTVV.